This TCR beta chain was identified during a study of cytomegalovirus exposure and HLA in healthy donors. In the PCR, 60 Vbeta and 13 Jbeta primers were used. Original handling: The count from a later analysis was tens of millions of unique TCR beta chains, about 10 million of them shared. The repertoire was sequenced with immunoSEQ multiplex PCR; TCRdb's copy has only in-frame clones and lacks some. D and trimming come from the DNA, and the V and J calls and clone size come from that table. The profile shows 90,000 to 110,000 clones, 13% to 15% of them singletons. This clone was seen a handful of times. Specimen: PBMCs. The receptor's source is a female donor in good health and CMV-seronegative.

In nucleotides, the CDR3 is TGTGCCAGCAGACTCCCTAGCGGGGGGGCGAATGAGCAGTTCTTC. Translated: CASRLPSGGANEQFF. The V gene is TRBV2, the J gene TRBJ2-1, with TRBD2 identical over 12 bases. The V and J ends lost 6 bases and 7 bases, in that order; junction bases with no gene match: 7. CDR1 and CDR2 (germline): SNHLY, FYNNEI. The CDR3 length is 15 residues.